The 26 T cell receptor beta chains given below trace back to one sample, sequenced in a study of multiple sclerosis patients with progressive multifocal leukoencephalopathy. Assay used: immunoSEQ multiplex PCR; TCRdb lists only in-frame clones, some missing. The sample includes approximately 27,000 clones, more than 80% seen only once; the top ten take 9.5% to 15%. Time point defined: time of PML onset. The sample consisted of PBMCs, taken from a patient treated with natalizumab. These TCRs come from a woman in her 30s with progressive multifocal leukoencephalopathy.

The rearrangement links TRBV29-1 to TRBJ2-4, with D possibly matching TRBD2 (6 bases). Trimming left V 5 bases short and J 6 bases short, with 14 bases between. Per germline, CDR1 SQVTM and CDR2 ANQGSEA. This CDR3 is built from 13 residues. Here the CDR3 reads CSVRLDGGNIQYF. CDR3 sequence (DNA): TGCAGCGTTCGACTAGACGGGGGAAACATTCAGTACTTC.

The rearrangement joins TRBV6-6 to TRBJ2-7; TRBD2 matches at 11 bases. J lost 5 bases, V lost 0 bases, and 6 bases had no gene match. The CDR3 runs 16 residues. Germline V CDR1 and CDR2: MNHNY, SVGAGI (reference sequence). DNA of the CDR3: TGTGCCAGCAGTTACTCAACACTAGCGGGAGTGGACGAGCAGTACTTC. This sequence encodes CASSYSTLAGVDEQYF.

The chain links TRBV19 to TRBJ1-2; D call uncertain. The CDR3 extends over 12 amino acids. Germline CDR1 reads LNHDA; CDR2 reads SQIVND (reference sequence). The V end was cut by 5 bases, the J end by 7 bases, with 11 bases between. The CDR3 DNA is TGTGCCAGTAGTGCCGGGCTGGTTGGCTACACCTTC. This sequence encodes CASSAGLVGYTF.

The DNA for the CDR3 is TGTGCCAGCAGCATAACTAGCGGGGGGGATGAGCAGTTCTTC. This sequence encodes CASSITSGGDEQFF. This chain connects TRBV7-9 to TRBJ2-1; 13 bases are shared with TRBD2. CDR1 and CDR2 (germline): SEHNR, FQNEAQ (reference sequence). The V and J ends lost 5 bases and 8 bases, in that order; junction bases with no gene match: 3. The length of the CDR3 is 14 residues.

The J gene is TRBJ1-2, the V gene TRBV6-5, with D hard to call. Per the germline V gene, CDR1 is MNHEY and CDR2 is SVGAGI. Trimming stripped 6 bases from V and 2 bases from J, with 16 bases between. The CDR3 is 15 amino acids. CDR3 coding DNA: TGTGCCAGCAGCCGCCGTGAGACGGACAACTATGGCTACACCTTC. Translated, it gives CASSRRETDNYGYTF.

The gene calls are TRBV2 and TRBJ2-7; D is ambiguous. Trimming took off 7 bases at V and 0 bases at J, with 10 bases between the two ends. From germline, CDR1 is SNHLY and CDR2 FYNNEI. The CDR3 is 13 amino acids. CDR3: CASIGARSYEQYF. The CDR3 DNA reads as TGTGCCAGCATTGGAGCACGCTCCTACGAGCAGTACTTC.

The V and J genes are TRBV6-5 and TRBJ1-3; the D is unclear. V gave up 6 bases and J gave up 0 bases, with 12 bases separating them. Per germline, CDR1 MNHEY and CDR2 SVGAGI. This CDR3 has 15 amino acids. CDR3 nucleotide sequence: TGTGCCAGCAGCCGGACTGAATTCTCTGGAAACACCATATATTTT. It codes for CASSRTEFSGNTIYF.

CDR3 in DNA: TGCGCCAGCAGTGAACTGGACAAAAACATTCAGTACTTC. Protein product: CASSELDKNIQYF. The chain recombines TRBV10-1 with TRBJ2-4; no clear D. This CDR3 has 13 residues. Between the trimmed V and J ends, which lost 3 bases and 3 bases, there was a span of 6 bases. CDR1 and CDR2 from the germline V gene are WNHNN and SYGVQD (reference sequence).

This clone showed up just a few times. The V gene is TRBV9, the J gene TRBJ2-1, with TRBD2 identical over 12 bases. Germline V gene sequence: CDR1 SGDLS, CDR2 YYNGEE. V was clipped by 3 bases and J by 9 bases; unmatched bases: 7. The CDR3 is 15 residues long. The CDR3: CASSALAGGPGEQFF. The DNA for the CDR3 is TGTGCCAGCAGCGCGCTAGCGGGAGGGCCGGGTGAGCAGTTCTTC.

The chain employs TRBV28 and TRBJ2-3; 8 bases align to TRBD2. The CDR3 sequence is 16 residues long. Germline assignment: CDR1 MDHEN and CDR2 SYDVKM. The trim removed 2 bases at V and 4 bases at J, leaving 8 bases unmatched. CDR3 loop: CASSLRGRRGADTQYF. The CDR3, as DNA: TGTGCCAGCAGTTTACGCGGGAGGAGAGGCGCAGATACGCAGTATTTT. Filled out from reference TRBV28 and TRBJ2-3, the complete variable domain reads DVKVTQSSRYLVKRTGEKVFLECVQDMDHENMFWYRQDPGLGLRLIYFSYDVKMKEKGDIPEGYSVSREKKERFSLILESASTNQTSMYLCASSLRGRRGADTQYFGPGTRLTVL.

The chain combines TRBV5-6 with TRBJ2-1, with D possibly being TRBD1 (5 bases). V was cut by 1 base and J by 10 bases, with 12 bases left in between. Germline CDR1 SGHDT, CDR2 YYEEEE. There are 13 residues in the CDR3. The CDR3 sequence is CASSLTDSQEQFF. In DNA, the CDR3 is TGTGCCAGCAGCTTGACCGACAGCCAAGAGCAGTTCTTC.

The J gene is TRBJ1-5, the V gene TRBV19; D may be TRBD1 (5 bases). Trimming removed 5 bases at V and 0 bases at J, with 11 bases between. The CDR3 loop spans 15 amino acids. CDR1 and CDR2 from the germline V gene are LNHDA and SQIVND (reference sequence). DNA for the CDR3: TGTGCCAGTAGTTTCGGGACCCCTAGCAATCAGCCCCAGCATTTT. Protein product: CASSFGTPSNQPQHF. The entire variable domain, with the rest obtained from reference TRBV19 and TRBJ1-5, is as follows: DGGITQSPKYLFRKEGQNVTLSCEQNLNHDAMYWYRQDPGQGLRLIYYSQIVNDFQKGDIAEGYSVSREKKESFPLTVTSAQKNPTAFYLCASSFGTPSNQPQHFGDGTRLSIL.

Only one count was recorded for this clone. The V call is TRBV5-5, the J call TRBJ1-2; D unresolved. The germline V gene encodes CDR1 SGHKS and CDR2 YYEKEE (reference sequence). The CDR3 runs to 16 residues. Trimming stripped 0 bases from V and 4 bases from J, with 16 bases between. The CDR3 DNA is TGTGCCAGCAGCTTGGGAGGAGGTGGGGTCTTCTATGGCTACACCTTC. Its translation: CASSLGGGGVFYGYTF.

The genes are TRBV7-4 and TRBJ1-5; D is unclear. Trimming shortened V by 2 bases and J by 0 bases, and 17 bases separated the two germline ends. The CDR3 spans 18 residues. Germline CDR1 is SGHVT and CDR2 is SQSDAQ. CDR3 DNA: TGTGCCAGCAGCTTACTCGACCGAGATTTGAATAGCAATCAGCCCCAGCATTTT. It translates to CASSLLDRDLNSNQPQHF.

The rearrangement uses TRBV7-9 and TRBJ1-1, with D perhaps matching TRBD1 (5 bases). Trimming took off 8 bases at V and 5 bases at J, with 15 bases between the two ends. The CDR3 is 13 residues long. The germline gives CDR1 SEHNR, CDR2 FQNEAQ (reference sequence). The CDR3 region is CASLRQGVTEAFF. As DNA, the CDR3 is TGTGCCAGCCTCAGGCAGGGTGTGACTGAAGCTTTCTTT.

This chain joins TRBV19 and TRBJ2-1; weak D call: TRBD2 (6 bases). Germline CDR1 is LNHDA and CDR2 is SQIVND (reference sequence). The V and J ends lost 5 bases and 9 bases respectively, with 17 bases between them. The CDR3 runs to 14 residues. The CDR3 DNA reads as TGTGCCAGTAGTTCCCCGGGACTTCAGATTGAGCAGTTCTTC. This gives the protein CASSSPGLQIEQFF.

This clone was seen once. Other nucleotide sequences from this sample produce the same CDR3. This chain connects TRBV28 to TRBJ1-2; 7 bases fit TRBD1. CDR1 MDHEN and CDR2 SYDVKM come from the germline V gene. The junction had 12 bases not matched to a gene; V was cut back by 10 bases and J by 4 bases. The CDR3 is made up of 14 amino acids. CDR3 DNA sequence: TGTGCCACCCTACCCGGGACAGTACTCTATGGCTACACCTTC. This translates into CATLPGTVLYGYTF.

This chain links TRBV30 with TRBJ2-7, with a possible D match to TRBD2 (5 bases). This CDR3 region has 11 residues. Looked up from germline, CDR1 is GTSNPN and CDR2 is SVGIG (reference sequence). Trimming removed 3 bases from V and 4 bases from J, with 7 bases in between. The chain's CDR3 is CAWRGAYEQYF. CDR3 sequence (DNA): TGTGCCTGGAGGGGAGCGTACGAGCAGTACTTC.

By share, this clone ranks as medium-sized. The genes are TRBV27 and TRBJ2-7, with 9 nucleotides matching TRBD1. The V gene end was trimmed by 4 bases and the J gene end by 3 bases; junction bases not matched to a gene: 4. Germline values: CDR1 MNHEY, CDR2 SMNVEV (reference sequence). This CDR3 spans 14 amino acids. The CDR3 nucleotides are TGTGCCAGCAGTTGGGGGACAGGGAACTACGAGCAGTACTTC. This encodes CASSWGTGNYEQYF.

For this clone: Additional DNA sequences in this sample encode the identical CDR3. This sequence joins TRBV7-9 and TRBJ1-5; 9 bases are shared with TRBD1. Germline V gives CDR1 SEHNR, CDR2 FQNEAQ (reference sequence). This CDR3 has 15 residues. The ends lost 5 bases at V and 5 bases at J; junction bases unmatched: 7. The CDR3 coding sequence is TGTGCCAGCAGCGCGGGGACAGGGACAGATCAGCCCCAGCATTTT. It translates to CASSAGTGTDQPQHF.

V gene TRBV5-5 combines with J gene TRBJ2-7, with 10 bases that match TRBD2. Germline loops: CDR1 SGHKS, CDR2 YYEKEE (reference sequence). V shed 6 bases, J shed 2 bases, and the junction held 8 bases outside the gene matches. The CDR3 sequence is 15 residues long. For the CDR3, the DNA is TGTGCCAGCATCCGGACTAGCGGAGCAACCTACGAGCAGTACTTC. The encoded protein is CASIRTSGATYEQYF.

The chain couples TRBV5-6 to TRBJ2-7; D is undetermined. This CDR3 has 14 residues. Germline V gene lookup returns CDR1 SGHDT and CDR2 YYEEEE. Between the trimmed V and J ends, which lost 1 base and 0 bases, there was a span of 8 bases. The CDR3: CASSLPTASYEQYF. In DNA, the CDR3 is TGTGCCAGCAGCTTGCCGACGGCCTCCTACGAGCAGTACTTC.

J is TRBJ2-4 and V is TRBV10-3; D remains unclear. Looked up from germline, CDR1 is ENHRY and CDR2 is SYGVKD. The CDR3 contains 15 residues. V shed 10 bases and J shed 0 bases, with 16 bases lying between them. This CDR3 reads CATSSGVLAKNIQYF. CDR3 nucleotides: TGTGCCACCTCCTCCGGCGTTTTAGCCAAAAACATTCAGTACTTC.

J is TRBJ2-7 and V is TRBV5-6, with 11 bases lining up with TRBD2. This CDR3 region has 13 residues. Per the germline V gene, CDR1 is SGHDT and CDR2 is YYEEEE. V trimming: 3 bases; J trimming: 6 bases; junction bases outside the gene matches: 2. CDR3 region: CASSYSGGAEQYF. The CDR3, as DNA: TGTGCCAGCAGCTATAGCGGGGGGGCCGAGCAGTACTTC.

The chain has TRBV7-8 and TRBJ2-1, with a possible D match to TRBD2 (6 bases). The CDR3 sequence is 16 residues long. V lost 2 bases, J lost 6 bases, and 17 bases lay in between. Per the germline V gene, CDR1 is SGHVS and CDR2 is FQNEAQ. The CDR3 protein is CASSLRVASAPNEQFF. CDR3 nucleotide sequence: TGTGCCAGCAGCTTAAGGGTGGCTAGCGCACCCAATGAGCAGTTCTTC.

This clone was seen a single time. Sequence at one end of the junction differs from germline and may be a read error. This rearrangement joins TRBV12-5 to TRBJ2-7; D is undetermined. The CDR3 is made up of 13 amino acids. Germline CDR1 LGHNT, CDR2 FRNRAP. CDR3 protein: CASSFQPDYEQYF. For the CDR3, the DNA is TGTGCTAGTAGTTTTCAGCCCGACTACGAGCAGTACTTC. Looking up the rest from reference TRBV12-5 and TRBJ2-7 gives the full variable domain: DARVTQTPRHKVTEMGQEVTMRCQPILGHNTVFWYRQTMMQGLELLAYFRNRAPLDDSGMPKDRFSAEMPDATLATLKIQPSEPRDSAVYFCASSFQPDYEQYFGPGTRLTVT.